This T cell receptor beta chain was documented in a study of cytomegalovirus exposure and HLA in healthy donors. Vbeta (60) and Jbeta (13) primers were used in the PCR. Repertoires were generated with immunoSEQ multiplex PCR, while TCRdb's copy carries only in-frame clones and drops some. The repertoire includes over 120,000 clones, about 80% of them detected once, and approximately 1.5% sits in the top ten. With 4 bases clipped from V and 6 bases from J, the junction kept 9 bases outside the gene matches. The germline V gene has CDR1 SGHRS and CDR2 YFSETQ. The CDR3 contains 16 residues. The sample comprised PBMCs. The rearrangement joins TRBV5-1 to TRBJ2-3, with 12 bases matching TRBD2. The sequence was obtained from a young man in good health and CMV-seropositive. CDR3 DNA sequence: TGCGCCAGCAGCCCCGGGACTAGCGGGCTTAGGGATACGCAGTATTTT. It yields the protein CASSPGTSGLRDTQYF. Full variable domain (remainder filled in from reference TRBV5-1 and TRBJ2-3): KAGVTQTPRYLIKTRGQQVTLSCSPISGHRSVSWYQQTPGQGLQFLFEYFSETQRNKGNFPGRFSGRQFSNSRSEMNVSTLELGDSALYLCASSPGTSGLRDTQYFGPGTRLTVL.